This TCR beta chain was documented in a study of T cell repertoires in cytomegalovirus infection. Study conclusions and caveats: Within the response measured ex vivo, HLA-C-restricted CMV-specific TCR beta clonotypes were dominant.

Only a few counts were recorded for this clonotype. Antigen: not known. TCRdb reprocessed the reads with MiXCR, giving one entry per CDR3 protein. Among roughly 920,000 distinct CDR3 sequences listed, roughly 30% were seen once. The CDR3 covers 12 residues. Trimming took 8 bases from V and 7 from J, leaving 14 bases between them. The clonotype originates from a human donor in good health (CMV status not recorded). Some clones in this sample may be carry-over from other donors' samples. This chain links TRBV12-3 or TRBV12-4 with TRBJ1-1; D is undetermined. This specimen was cultured CD8+ T cells from PBMCs, taken from culture after CMV antigen stimulation. The CDR3 sequence is CASVGRQVEAFF. Here the CDR3 DNA reads TGTGCCAGCGTCGGAAGGCAGGTTGAAGCTTTCTTT.